These 30 T cell receptor beta chains were all obtained from the same sample, sequenced in a study of Ad26.COV2.S vaccination and SARS-CoV-2 variants. The treatment: 15 to 20 received Ad26.COV2.S at low or high dose, single or two shots; 5 received placebo; per-sample allocation not given. It was on day 63 after the first vaccine or placebo injection that samples were taken. Assay used: immunoSEQ multiplex PCR; TCRdb lists only in-frame clones, some missing. The sample has about 320,000 clones; 75% to 90% are singletons. The specimen comprised peripheral blood, sampled in a trial of Ad26.COV2.S vaccine versus placebo. The receptors derive from a person aged 18 to 65 who received the Ad26.COV2.S COVID-19 vaccine or a placebo.

This rearrangement joins TRBV13 to TRBJ2-3; D is unresolved. Trimming removed 5 bases at V and 6 bases at J, with 9 bases between. This CDR3 region has 12 residues. Germline-derived CDR1 and CDR2 are PRHDT and FYEKMQ (reference sequence). The CDR3 coding sequence is TGTGCCAGCAGCCCGGGTATGGATACGCAGTATTTT. Its translation is CASSPGMDTQYF.

Only a few counts were recorded for this clone. J is TRBJ1-2 and V is TRBV7-9, with TRBD1 matching over 7 bases. This CDR3 comprises 16 residues. V shed 5 bases and J 3 bases; nucleotides not matched to a gene: 12. From germline, CDR1 is SEHNR and CDR2 FQNEAQ (reference sequence). The CDR3 loop reads CASSRTITGDHYGYTF. CDR3 coding DNA: TGTGCCAGCAGCCGTACCATAACAGGGGATCACTATGGCTACACCTTC.

The genes are TRBV4-3 and TRBJ2-3; D is perhaps TRBD1 (5 bases). V lost 0 bases, J lost 2 bases, and 12 bases lay in between. The CDR3 extends over 16 amino acids. Germline CDR1 is LGHNA and CDR2 is YSLEER. CDR3 residues: CASSQESTGLTDTQYF. CDR3 bases: TGCGCCAGCAGCCAAGAGTCCACAGGTCTCACAGATACGCAGTATTTT.

This rearrangement joins TRBV23-1 to TRBJ1-3; a weak D match, TRBD1 (6 bases). TRBV23-1 is an ORF, with its function uncertain. Trimming cost V 0 bases and J 2 bases, with 11 bases left between them. This CDR3 contains 16 residues. CDR3 protein: CASSQSLRGPGNTIYF. CDR3 nucleotide sequence: TGCGCCAGCAGTCAATCCCTCAGGGGCCCTGGAAACACCATATATTTT.

The rearrangement links TRBV4-2 to TRBJ2-3, with 9 bases aligning to TRBD2. The V segment lost 0 bases and the J segment 1 base; nucleotides outside the gene matches: 11. This CDR3 has 19 residues. CDR1 is LGHNA, CDR2 YNFKEQ, per germline. CDR3 loop: CASSQDSRVAGDGTDTQYF. CDR3 nucleotides: TGTGCCAGCAGCCAAGACTCAAGAGTAGCGGGAGATGGCACAGATACGCAGTATTTT.

V usage is TRBV18 and J usage is TRBJ2-3; the D call may be TRBD1 or TRBD2 (5 bases each). This CDR3 has 14 residues. Trimming stripped 3 bases from V and 4 bases from J, with 11 bases between. The germline CDR1 and CDR2 sequences are KGHSH and LQKENI. This CDR3 is CASSPGVSADTQYF. The CDR3 nucleotides are TGTGCCAGCTCACCGGGGGTTTCGGCAGATACGCAGTATTTT.

The chain carries TRBV27 and TRBJ2-5; 7 nucleotides line up with TRBD2. CDR1 is MNHEY and CDR2 is SMNVEV in the germline V gene (reference sequence). V gave up 3 bases and J gave up 1 base; unmatched junction bases: 2. This CDR3 is 14 amino acids long. CDR3 sequence (DNA): TGTGCCAGCAGTTTCCGACTAGCCCAAGAGACCCAGTACTTC. Translation: CASSFRLAQETQYF.

The V gene is TRBV30, the J gene TRBJ1-5; TRBD1 matches 9 bases. Germline CDR1 and CDR2: GTSNPN and SVGIG (reference sequence). This CDR3 comprises 13 residues. Trimming cost V 3 bases and J 7 bases; bases outside gene matches: 4. CDR3 bases: TGTGCCTGGAGCACGGGACAGGGCCAGCCCCAGCATTTT. Its protein is CAWSTGQGQPQHF.

V gene TRBV29-1 combines with J gene TRBJ2-7, with TRBD1 matching over 7 bases. The germline V gene has CDR1 SQVTM and CDR2 ANQGSEA. The trim removed 6 bases at V and 6 bases at J, leaving 17 bases unmatched. The CDR3 has 15 residues. Here the CDR3 reads CSVRPARGQPLEQYF. CDR3 DNA: TGCAGCGTCCGACCAGCTCGGGGACAGCCGCTCGAGCAGTACTTC.

The chain recombines TRBV29-1 with TRBJ1-1; D possibly corresponds to TRBD1 (6 bases). CDR3 length: 15 amino acids. V dropped 0 bases and J dropped 10 bases, with 21 bases sitting between them. Germline CDR1 reads SQVTM; CDR2 reads ANQGSEA. The CDR3 DNA follows: TGCAGCGTTGAAGACATGGGGGACACTGGATGGAGAGCTTTCTTT. Translating gives CSVEDMGDTGWRAFF.

This chain joins TRBV6-2 or TRBV6-3 and TRBJ2-7; D possibly corresponds to TRBD1 (5 bases). The CDR3 runs to 12 residues. The V end was cut by 5 bases, the J end by 3 bases, with 8 bases between. CDR1 is MNHEY, CDR2 SVGEGT, per germline. CDR3 sequence (DNA): TGTGCCAGCAGTAAGGGGAACTACGAGCAGTACGTC. It codes for CASSKGNYEQYV.

This clone was picked up one time. The V and J genes are TRBV19 and TRBJ2-1, with 11 bases aligning to TRBD2. Germline CDR1 reads LNHDA; CDR2 reads SQIVND (reference sequence). After removal of 2 bases from V and 0 bases from J, the junction contained 0 bases not matched to a gene. This CDR3 region has 16 residues. The CDR3 sequence: CASSITSGSSYNEQFF. The CDR3 DNA is TGTGCCAGTAGTATAACTAGCGGGAGCTCCTACAATGAGCAGTTCTTC.

This chain links TRBV7-2 with TRBJ2-5; TRBD1 aligns across 10 bases. Germline CDR1 reads SGHTA; CDR2 reads FQGNSA. The CDR3 extends over 15 amino acids. The trim removed 7 bases at V and 7 bases at J, leaving 12 bases unmatched. CDR3 in DNA: TGTGCCAGCACCGGGACCCCGGACAGGGGGGGGACCCAGTACTTC. Its protein is CASTGTPDRGGTQYF. Complete variable domain (other parts from reference TRBV7-2 and TRBJ2-5): GAGVSQSPSNKVTEKGKDVELRCDPISGHTALYWYRQSLGQGLEFLIYFQGNSAPDKSGLPSDRFSAERTGGSVSTLTIQRTQQEDSAVYLCASTGTPDRGGTQYFGPGTRLLVL.

This sequence joins TRBV7-9 and TRBJ2-3; 9 nucleotides agree with TRBD1. J was trimmed by 11 bases and V by 3 bases; bases with no gene match: 3. CDR1 is SEHNR and CDR2 is FQNEAQ in the germline V gene (reference sequence). The CDR3 sequence is 12 residues long. In DNA form, the CDR3 reads TGTGCCAGCAGCTTTGGGGGACAGGGGCAGTATTTT. Protein sequence: CASSFGGQGQYF.

This clone occurred once. This chain connects TRBV15 to TRBJ1-4; a weak D match, TRBD1 (5 bases). There are 15 residues in the CDR3. The germline V and J ends were trimmed by 2 bases and 5 bases, with 12 bases remaining between them. Germline V gene lookup returns CDR1 LNHNV and CDR2 YYDKDF (reference sequence). The CDR3 here is CATSRSRQMNEKLFF. For the CDR3, the DNA is TGTGCCACCAGCAGATCCCGACAGATGAATGAAAAACTGTTTTTT.

This chain connects TRBV9 to TRBJ2-1; 10 bases match TRBD2. The germline V gene has CDR1 SGDLS and CDR2 YYNGEE. The CDR3 length is 16 residues. With 3 bases clipped from V and 9 bases from J, the junction kept 12 bases outside the gene matches. CDR3 nucleotides: TGTGCCAGCAGCGAAATACTAGCGGGGTCGGTGGGTGAGCAGTTCTTC. It yields the protein CASSEILAGSVGEQFF.

This sequence joins TRBV5-1 and TRBJ1-2, with TRBD1 matching 7 bases. CDR3 size: 16 residues. Germline V gene lookup returns CDR1 SGHRS and CDR2 YFSETQ. The V and J ends lost 5 bases and 1 base, in that order; junction bases with no gene match: 11. CDR3 coding DNA: TGCGCCAGCAGTCTGGGACAGCTGAGCCTTAACTATGGCTACACCTTC. This codes for CASSLGQLSLNYGYTF.

The J gene is TRBJ1-2, the V gene TRBV6-2 or TRBV6-3; the match to TRBD1 covers 11 bases. This CDR3 contains 14 residues. With 2 bases clipped from V and 8 bases from J, the junction kept 4 bases outside the gene matches. Germline V gene lookup returns CDR1 MNHEY and CDR2 SVGEGT. This chain's CDR3 is CASSYGTGGRGYTF. The CDR3 nucleotides read TGTGCCAGCAGTTACGGGACAGGGGGTAGAGGCTACACCTTC.

This clone was seen a single time. CDR3 sequence reads: CASSQVGGIVSETQYF. For the CDR3, the DNA is TGTGCCAGCAGCCAAGTGGGGGGGATCGTTTCGGAGACCCAGTACTTC. The chain combines TRBV3-1 (or the pseudogene TRBV3-2) with TRBJ2-5, with TRBD2 identical over 7 bases. Germline loops: CDR1 LGHDT, CDR2 YNNKEL (reference sequence). CDR3 length: 16 amino acids. Unmatched junction bases numbered 10, after V lost 1 base and J lost 5 bases.

This chain joins TRBV6-5 and TRBJ1-2; 8 nucleotides agree with TRBD1. There are 15 residues in the CDR3. Looked up from germline, CDR1 is MNHEY and CDR2 is SVGAGI. V dropped 4 bases and J dropped 1; count of bases not matched to a gene: 5. The CDR3: CASSFWTGLNYGYTF. The CDR3 DNA reads TGTGCCAGCAGTTTTTGGACAGGGCTTAACTATGGCTACACCTTC.

The J gene is TRBJ2-7, the V gene TRBV10-3; 7 bases align to TRBD1. The length of the CDR3 is 18 residues. Germline V gene data show CDR1 as ENHRY and CDR2 as SYGVKD. Trimming removed 3 bases from V and 5 bases from J; junction bases left unmatched: 19. CDR3 DNA: TGTGCCATCAGTGACCCTCGGGACAGATCCTTTGGGGCCCACGAGCAGTACTTC. Protein product: CAISDPRDRSFGAHEQYF.

This clone has just one count. This sequence joins TRBV5-1 and TRBJ1-1, with D perhaps matching TRBD1 (5 bases). The ends were cut back, 6 bases at V and 3 bases at J, with 15 bases in the middle. Germline V gene lookup returns CDR1 SGHRS and CDR2 YFSETQ. CDR3 length: 14 amino acids. CDR3 residues: CASTLAGGDTEAFF. As DNA, the CDR3 is TGCGCCAGCACACTCGCGGGGGGTGACACTGAAGCTTTCTTT.

DNA of the CDR3: TGCGCCAGCAGCCAAGTCACAGTCGGCTATGGCTACACCTTC. Its protein product is CASSQVTVGYGYTF. V and J are TRBV4-3 and TRBJ1-2, with no clear D. CDR3 length: 14 residues. CDR1 and CDR2 (germline): LGHNA, YSLEER. Trimming took 1 base from V and 4 from J, leaving 10 bases between them.

In this sample, this clone turned up once. This sequence joins TRBV5-6 and TRBJ2-7; 7 nucleotides align to TRBD1. Germline V gives CDR1 SGHDT, CDR2 YYEEEE. The V gene end was trimmed by 0 bases and the J gene end by 3 bases; junction bases not matched to a gene: 9. The CDR3 runs 16 residues. The CDR3 protein is CASSLGDRATLYEQYF. The CDR3 bases are TGTGCCAGCAGCTTGGGAGACAGGGCGACTCTCTACGAGCAGTACTTC.

The V call is TRBV13, the J call TRBJ2-3; 13 nucleotides align to TRBD2. Germline V gene sequence: CDR1 PRHDT, CDR2 FYEKMQ (reference sequence). V shed 4 bases, J shed 7 bases, and the junction held 5 bases outside the gene matches. The CDR3 is 15 amino acids. The DNA for the CDR3 is TGTGCCAGCAGCTCCAGACTAGCGGGGGGAAATACGCAGTATTTT. Protein sequence: CASSSRLAGGNTQYF. Looking up the rest from reference TRBV13 and TRBJ2-3 gives the full variable domain: AAGVIQSPRHLIKEKRETATLKCYPIPRHDTVYWYQQGPGQDPQFLISFYEKMQSDKGSIPDRFSAQQFSDYHSELNMSSLELGDSALYFCASSSRLAGGNTQYFGPGTRLTVL.

This chain links TRBV5-5 with TRBJ2-7; D remains unclear. The germline V gene has CDR1 SGHKS and CDR2 YYEKEE (reference sequence). Trimming stripped 4 bases from V and 6 bases from J, with 14 bases between. The length of the CDR3 is 13 residues. DNA of the CDR3: TGTGCCAGCAGCCTCGTTGCGGCTTCCGAGCAGTACGTC. It specifies CASSLVAASEQYV.

The V gene is TRBV5-5, the J gene TRBJ2-7; 9 positions match TRBD2. Germline V gene data show CDR1 as SGHKS and CDR2 as YYEKEE (reference sequence). V shed 0 bases and J 6 bases; nucleotides not matched to a gene: 10. This CDR3 comprises 16 residues. CDR3 sequence: CASSLGGFLAGTEQYV. In nucleotides, the CDR3 is TGTGCCAGCAGCTTGGGTGGTTTCCTAGCGGGGACCGAGCAGTACGTC.

The V gene is TRBV15, the J gene TRBJ2-3; 9 nucleotides match TRBD2. With 8 bases clipped from V and 0 bases from J, the junction kept 6 bases outside the gene matches. CDR3 length: 15 residues. Germline CDR1 is LNHNV and CDR2 is YYDKDF (reference sequence). The CDR3 coding sequence is TGTGCCACCTCCGCGGGAGGGGCCAGCACAGATACGCAGTATTTT. It translates to CATSAGGASTDTQYF.

The chain combines TRBV5-5 with TRBJ2-1, with 9 bases aligning to TRBD1. V lost 6 bases, J lost 10 bases, and 11 bases stayed unmatched. CDR3 length: 14 residues. Germline V gene lookup returns CDR1 SGHKS and CDR2 YYEKEE (reference sequence). The DNA for the CDR3 is TGTGCCAGCACGGCCGACAGGGGGTTTAACGAGCAGTTCTTC. Its protein is CASTADRGFNEQFF.

The CDR3 bases are TGCAGCGTTGTACTTGCCCAAGAAGCTTTCTTT. This translates into CSVVLAQEAFF. J is TRBJ1-1 and V is TRBV29-1; D gene unclear. The germline V gene has CDR1 SQVTM and CDR2 ANQGSEA. The CDR3 is 11 residues long. The V gene lost 4 bases and the J gene lost 8 bases, with 11 bases spanning the gap.